This T cell receptor beta chain was profiled in a study of early T cells in non-severe SARS-CoV-2 infection. Study in general: The study sequenced bulk RNA from unsorted whole blood, with chains unpaired. Whole-study results and caveats: Matching with VDJdb favored anti-spike CD8 responses (missing private and CD4 specificities).

This clonotype was observed a few times. Its antigen is undetermined. Germline CDR1 LGHNT, CDR2 FRNRAP. The CDR3 has 14 residues. Trimming took 7 bases from V and 7 from J; bases not matched to a gene: 9. In the library, individual cDNA molecules carried attached unique molecular identifiers. TCRdb recomputed calls from the 5' RACE reads with MiXCR, one row per CDR3 protein. This sample has 30,000 to 45,000 distinct CDR3 sequences; around 3.9% occur once, and the top ten carry about 5.5%. The rearrangement uses TRBV12-5 and TRBJ2-1, with 8 bases identical to TRBD2. The sample consisted of whole blood. The source of this sequence is an adult who was a healthcare worker with PCR-confirmed SARS-CoV-2 infection or an uninfected control (not recorded which). The CDR3 region is CASAKGLDENEQFF. In DNA form, the CDR3 reads TGTGCTAGTGCCAAGGGACTAGATGAGAATGAGCAGTTCTTC.